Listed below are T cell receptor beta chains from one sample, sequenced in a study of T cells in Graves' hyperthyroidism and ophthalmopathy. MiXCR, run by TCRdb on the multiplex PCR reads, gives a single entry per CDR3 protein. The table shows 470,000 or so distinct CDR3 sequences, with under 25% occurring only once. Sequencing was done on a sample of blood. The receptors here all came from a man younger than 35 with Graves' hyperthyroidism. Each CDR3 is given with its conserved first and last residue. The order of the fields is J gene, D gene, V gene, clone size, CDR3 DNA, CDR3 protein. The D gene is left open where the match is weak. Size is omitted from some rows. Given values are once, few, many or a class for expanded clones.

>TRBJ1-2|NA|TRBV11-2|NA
TGTGCCAGCAGCACGACTGGACAGACCCGCTATGGCTACACCTTC
CASSTTGQTRYGYTF
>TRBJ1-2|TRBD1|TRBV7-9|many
TGTGCCAGCAGCTTAGGTACGACAGGGATTCGGGGCTACACCTTC
CASSLGTTGIRGYTF
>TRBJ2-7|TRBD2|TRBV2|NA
TGTGCCAGCTCTCCAACTAGCGAGGCCGACGAGCAGTACTTC
CASSPTSEADEQYF
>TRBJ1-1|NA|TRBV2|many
TGTGCCAGCGGGGGGGAGGCGAACACTGAAGCTTTCTTT
CASGGEANTEAFF
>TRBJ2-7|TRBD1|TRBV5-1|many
TGCGCCAGCAGCTCCCGGGACAGGGCAGTGTACGAGCAGTACTTC
CASSSRDRAVYEQYF
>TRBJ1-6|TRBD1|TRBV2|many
TGTGCCAGCAGTGACTTGAAGGGACAGGGGAAGGAAAATTCACCCCTCCACTTT
CASSDLKGQGKENSPLHF
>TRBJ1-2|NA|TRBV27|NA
TGTGCCAGCAGTCCCACCCCAGTTAACTATGGCTACACCTTC
CASSPTPVNYGYTF
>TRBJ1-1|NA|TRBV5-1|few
TGCGCCAGCAGCTTACTGAGGAGCACTGAAGCTTTCTTT
CASSLLRSTEAFF
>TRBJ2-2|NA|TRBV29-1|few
TGCAGCGTTGCAGGGGTCACCGGGGAGCTGTTTTTT
CSVAGVTGELFF
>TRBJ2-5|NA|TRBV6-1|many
TGTGCCAGCGGATCCCGGCAGGCTACCCAGTACTTC
CASGSRQATQYF
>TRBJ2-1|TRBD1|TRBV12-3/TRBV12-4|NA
TGTGCCAGCAGTCCCCAGGGACAGAAGTTCTTC
CASSPQGQKFF
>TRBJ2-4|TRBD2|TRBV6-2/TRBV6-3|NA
TGTGCCAGCAGTACCCTCGGGACTAGCGGGGGTTACATTCAGTACTTC
CASSTLGTSGGYIQYF
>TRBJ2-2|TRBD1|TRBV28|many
TGTGCCAGCAGCTGGACAGGGAACACCGGGGAGCTGTTTTTT
CASSWTGNTGELFF
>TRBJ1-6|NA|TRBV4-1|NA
TGCGCCAGCAGCCGGCCCGGGCGGGATAATTCACCCCTCCACTTT
CASSRPGRDNSPLHF
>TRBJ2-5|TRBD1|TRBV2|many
TGTGCCAGCAGTCGGACAGGGGAAGAGACCCAGTACTTC
CASSRTGEETQYF
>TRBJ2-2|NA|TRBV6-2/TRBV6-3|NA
TGTGCCAGCAGCGTCAACAGGAACACCGGGGAGCTGTTTTTT
CASSVNRNTGELFF
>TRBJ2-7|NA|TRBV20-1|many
TGCAGTGCTAGAGATCCGGTTCCTCGTCGGGAGCAGTACTTC
CSARDPVPRREQYF
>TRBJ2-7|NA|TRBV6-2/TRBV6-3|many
TGTGCCAGCAGTAAACGGACTGAAATAGCCTACGAGCAGTACTTC
CASSKRTEIAYEQYF
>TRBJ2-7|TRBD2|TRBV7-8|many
TGTGCCAGCAGCCGAGGACTAGCGGGAGACGAGCAGTACTTC
CASSRGLAGDEQYF
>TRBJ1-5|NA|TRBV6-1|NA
TGTGCCAGCACCCCGGACAGAATCAATCAGCCCCAGCATTTT
CASTPDRINQPQHF
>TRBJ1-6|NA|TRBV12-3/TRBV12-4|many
TGTGCCAGCAGCCAGAGGACACGGGGATCACCCCTCCACTTT
CASSQRTRGSPLHF
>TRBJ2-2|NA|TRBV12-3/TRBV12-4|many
TGTGCCAGCAGTTTAGGGCAGGGGTCAGAACACACCGGGGAGCTGTTTTTT
CASSLGQGSEHTGELFF
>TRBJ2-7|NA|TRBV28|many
TGTGCCAGCACTCCTATGGTACTAGCCCTGCGGGCTGGCAACGAGCAGTACTTC
CASTPMVLALRAGNEQYF
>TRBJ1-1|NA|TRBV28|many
TGTGCCAGCAGGGGCCTGTGGGGGGGGAACACTGAAGCTTTCTTT
CASRGLWGGNTEAFF
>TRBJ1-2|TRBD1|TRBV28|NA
TGTGCCAGCAGTTTTTGGACAGGACGTAACTATGGCTACACCTTC
CASSFWTGRNYGYTF
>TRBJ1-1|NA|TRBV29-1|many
TGCAGCGTTGCAGGCCGGGTGAGGGATGAAGCTTTCTTT
CSVAGRVRDEAFF
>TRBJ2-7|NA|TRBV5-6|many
TGTGCCAGCAGCCTCGACAGTTTCTACGAGCAGTACTTC
CASSLDSFYEQYF
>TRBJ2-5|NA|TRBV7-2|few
TGTGCCAGCAGTCAACTAGCCAGCCAAGAGACCCAGTACTTC
CASSQLASQETQYF
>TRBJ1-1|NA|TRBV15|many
TGTGCCACCAGCAGAGATAACGCAGGGGAGGCTTTCTTT
CATSRDNAGEAFF
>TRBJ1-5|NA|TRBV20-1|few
TGCAGTGCCCCCAGTCAGGGCGCTCAGCCCCAGCATTTT
CSAPSQGAQPQHF